These 26 T cell receptor beta chains share one sample of origin, sequenced in a study of T cell repertoires in cytomegalovirus infection. No antigens are known for them. TCRdb redid the calling of the reads with MiXCR, one entry per CDR3 protein. Of around 100,000 distinct CDR3 sequences in the sample, 10% were seen once. The specimen sequenced was PBMCs, sequenced either directly or after in vitro stimulation (not recorded which). These receptors were collected from a human donor in good health (CMV status not recorded). Some clones in this sample may be carry-over from other donors' samples.

This clonotype has more than one count but fewer than ten. The J gene is TRBJ1-2, the V gene TRBV9, with D uncertain. The CDR3 extends over 14 amino acids. CDR1 SGDLS and CDR2 YYNGEE come from the germline V gene. Deletions cut 0 bases from V and 3 bases from J, with 9 bases between. The CDR3 is CASSVGGSDYGYTF. The CDR3 coding sequence is TGTGCCAGCAGCGTAGGAGGGTCCGACTATGGCTACACCTTC. The variable domain in full, completed from reference TRBV9 and TRBJ1-2, reads DSGVTQTPKHLITATGQRVTLRCSPRSGDLSVYWYQQSLDQGLQFLIQYYNGEERAKGNILERFSAQQFPDLHSELNLSSLELGDSALYFCASSVGGSDYGYTFGSGTRLTVV.

The CDR3 coding sequence is TGCGCCAGCAGCCAAGACAGGGGCCTTAAACCCCTCCACTTT. Amino acids: CASSQDRGLKPLHF. V usage is TRBV4-1 and J usage is TRBJ1-6; perhaps TRBD1 as D (6 bases). The CDR3 is 14 amino acids. V dropped 0 bases and J dropped 12 bases, with 12 bases sitting between them. Germline V gene data show CDR1 as MGHRA and CDR2 as YSYEKL.

The V and J genes are TRBV5-4 and TRBJ1-5; 10 nucleotides line up with TRBD1. V shed 3 bases and J 2 bases; nucleotides not matched to a gene: 2. This CDR3 comprises 15 residues. Germline loops: CDR1 SGHNT, CDR2 YYREEE (reference sequence). CDR3 loop: CASSWGTGGNQPQHF. The CDR3 nucleotides are TGTGCCAGCAGCTGGGGGACAGGGGGCAATCAGCCCCAGCATTTT.

This clonotype has just a few counts. The CDR3 DNA reads TGTGCCAGCAGTTCCGTTCGCAGAGGGTTTTCGCCTGGAAACACCATATATTTT. It translates to CASSSVRRGFSPGNTIYF. The chain couples TRBV6-9 to TRBJ1-3; D gene ambiguous. The germline V and J ends were trimmed by 4 bases and 2 bases, with 21 bases remaining between them. Per germline, CDR1 MNHGY and CDR2 SVAAGI. The CDR3 sequence is 18 residues long.

In this sample, this clonotype turned up many times. V is TRBV7-2 and J is TRBJ1-5; no firm D call. The germline V gene encodes CDR1 SGHTA and CDR2 FQGNSA. The CDR3 is 13 residues long. With 3 bases removed from V and 3 bases from J, the gap between germline ends came to 6 bases. The DNA of the CDR3 is TGTGCCAGCAGCTTGGGGTTCAATCAGCCCCAGCATTTT. This encodes CASSLGFNQPQHF.

The table lists this clonotype with a few counts. This chain uses TRBV19 with TRBJ2-5; possibly TRBD1 or TRBD2 for D (5 bases each). This CDR3 region has 15 residues. Germline V gene data show CDR1 as LNHDA and CDR2 as SQIVND (reference sequence). The ends were cut back, 5 bases at V and 4 bases at J, with 17 bases in the middle. This CDR3 is CASSQLTTRGETQYF. The CDR3 coding sequence is TGTGCCAGTAGTCAGTTAACTACGAGGGGAGAGACCCAGTACTTC.

This clonotype was detected many times. The V call is TRBV7-9, the J call TRBJ2-3; no firm D call. The germline CDR1 and CDR2 sequences are SEHNR and FQNEAQ (reference sequence). V gave up 1 base and J gave up 0 bases, with 11 bases separating them. The CDR3 consists of 16 residues. In DNA form, the CDR3 reads TGTGCCAGCAGCTTAGTATCGGTCACTAGCACAGATACGCAGTATTTT. This encodes CASSLVSVTSTDTQYF.

This clonotype showed up just a few times. The V gene is TRBV27, the J gene TRBJ2-1; the D is unclear. CDR1 and CDR2 (germline): MNHEY, SMNVEV (reference sequence). The V gene lost 5 bases and the J gene lost 2 bases, with 16 bases spanning the gap. The CDR3 runs 16 residues. The CDR3, as DNA: TGTGCCAGCAGTGCCCGGCTCTTCGCGACCTACAATGAGCAGTTCTTC. It encodes CASSARLFATYNEQFF.

This clonotype was recorded many times. This rearrangement joins TRBV7-9 to TRBJ1-1, with D perhaps matching TRBD1 (6 bases). Trimming cost V 5 bases and J 0 bases, with 13 bases left between them. In germline, CDR1 is SEHNR, CDR2 FQNEAQ (reference sequence). The CDR3 is 15 residues long. CDR3 coding DNA: TGTGCCAGCAGCCCTTGGGGGGGGCTGAACACTGAAGCTTTCTTT. The encoded protein is CASSPWGGLNTEAFF.

Many counts were recorded for this clonotype. The chain couples TRBV7-2 to TRBJ2-1, with 9 bases aligning to TRBD2. The CDR3 consists of 15 residues. Losses at the gene ends were 6 bases for V and 6 bases for J; bases not matched to a gene: 9. Looked up from germline, CDR1 is SGHTA and CDR2 is FQGNSA. Here the CDR3 reads CASRQTSGYGNEQFF. For the CDR3, the DNA is TGTGCCAGCAGACAGACTAGCGGCTACGGCAATGAGCAGTTCTTC.

This clonotype was seen repeatedly, ten times or more. The chain links TRBV27 to TRBJ2-3, with D perhaps TRBD1 or TRBD2 (5 bases each). V lost 5 bases and J 7 bases, leaving 22 bases between the germline ends. The V gene's germline CDR1 is MNHEY and CDR2 SMNVEV (reference sequence). This CDR3 is built from 16 residues. CDR3: CASSPRDLSPKHTQYF. The DNA for the CDR3 is TGTGCCAGCAGTCCAAGGGACCTATCACCTAAGCATACGCAGTATTTT.

This clonotype has a count of ten or more. The V and J genes are TRBV6-5 and TRBJ2-7; 7 bases agree with TRBD2. Looked up from germline, CDR1 is MNHEY and CDR2 is SVGAGI. This CDR3 is 15 amino acids long. J gave up 2 bases and V 2 bases, and 6 bases lay outside the gene matches. CDR3 sequence (DNA): TGTGCCAGCAGTTACGGGGCTAGCGGCGCCTACGAGCAGTACTTC. This translates into CASSYGASGAYEQYF.

This clonotype was counted between two and nine times. The chain combines TRBV7-4 with TRBJ1-2; D uncertain. Germline CDR1 is SGHVT and CDR2 is SQSDAQ. The CDR3 is 14 residues long. The V and J ends lost 5 bases and 6 bases respectively, with 16 bases between them. The CDR3 spells CASSQDTLWDGYTF. For the CDR3, the DNA is TGTGCCAGCAGCCAGGATACACTTTGGGATGGCTACACCTTC.

This clonotype was counted at least ten times. J is TRBJ1-2 and V is TRBV7-2; D is uncertain. The germline V gene encodes CDR1 SGHTA and CDR2 FQGNSA. CDR3 length: 13 amino acids. V was clipped by 4 bases and J by 4 bases, with 10 bases between them. The CDR3 bases are TGTGCCAGCAGCTCCGGGATTGGCTATGGCTACACCTTC. Protein sequence: CASSSGIGYGYTF.

The genes are TRBV27 and TRBJ1-1, with D tentatively TRBD1 (5 bases). The V end was cut by 5 bases, the J end by 1 base, with 17 bases between. The length of the CDR3 is 16 residues. CDR1 MNHEY and CDR2 SMNVEV come from the germline V gene (reference sequence). The CDR3: CASSPLVGGTNTEAFF. CDR3 nucleotides: TGTGCCAGCAGTCCCCTCGTAGGAGGGACGAACACTGAAGCTTTCTTT.

At least ten counts were recorded for this clonotype. This rearrangement joins TRBV7-8 to TRBJ1-5; D unclear. This CDR3 comprises 15 residues. Trimming removed 0 bases from V and 3 bases from J, with 9 bases in between. Per germline, CDR1 SGHVS and CDR2 FQNEAQ. The CDR3 is CASSLARGNNQPQHF. CDR3 sequence (DNA): TGTGCCAGCAGCTTAGCGCGGGGTAACAATCAGCCCCAGCATTTT.

Sample share makes this clonotype large (0.1 to 1%). This sequence joins TRBV7-9 and TRBJ1-4; perhaps TRBD1 as D (5 bases). CDR3 length equals 14 residues. The germline gives CDR1 SEHNR, CDR2 FQNEAQ (reference sequence). V shed 5 bases and J shed 4 bases, with 11 bases lying between them. The CDR3 here is CASSMGRINEKLFF. CDR3 coding DNA: TGTGCCAGCAGCATGGGACGGATTAATGAAAAACTGTTTTTT.

This clonotype was observed many times. This chain connects TRBV12-3 or TRBV12-4 to TRBJ2-7, with TRBD1 as a possible D gene (6 bases). Trimming cost V 1 base and J 2 bases, with 15 bases left between them. This CDR3 contains 16 residues. The CDR3 reads CASSLDLGGAAYEQYF. CDR3 coding DNA: TGTGCCAGCAGTTTAGATCTAGGGGGAGCGGCCTACGAGCAGTACTTC.

This clonotype was seen only a few times. This chain uses TRBV11-2 with TRBJ1-5; D is undetermined. V was trimmed by 0 bases and J by 9 bases, leaving 9 bases between them. The CDR3 runs 13 residues. The germline V gene has CDR1 SGHAT and CDR2 FQNNGV. The CDR3 is CASSLDSRSPQHF. As DNA, the CDR3 is TGTGCCAGCAGCTTAGACTCCAGGTCGCCCCAGCATTTT. The complete variable domain, with remaining parts taken from reference TRBV11-2 and TRBJ1-5, reads EAGVAQSPRYKIIEKRQSVAFWCNPISGHATLYWYQQILGQGPKLLIQFQNNGVVDDSQLPKDRFSAERLKGVDSTLKIQPAKLEDSAVYLCASSLDSRSPQHFGDGTRLSIL.

Only a few counts were recorded for this clonotype. This sequence joins TRBV7-4 and TRBJ2-7, with 8 bases identical to TRBD1. Germline V CDR1 and CDR2: SGHVT, SQSDAQ. This CDR3 contains 14 residues. The ends lost 3 bases at V and 4 bases at J; junction bases unmatched: 5. The CDR3 protein is CASSFGQGEYEQYV. CDR3 nucleotide sequence: TGTGCCAGCAGCTTCGGACAGGGAGAATACGAGCAGTACGTC.

This clonotype occurred many times. The CDR3 is CASSFLRSGSGNEQFF. Here the CDR3 DNA reads TGTGCCAGCAGTTTCCTACGTAGCGGGAGTGGCAATGAGCAGTTCTTC. The rearrangement joins TRBV27 to TRBJ2-1; 9 positions match TRBD2. Looked up from germline, CDR1 is MNHEY and CDR2 is SMNVEV (reference sequence). The V gene end was trimmed by 3 bases and the J gene end by 6 bases; junction bases not matched to a gene: 9. The CDR3 has 16 residues.

The sample holds many counts of this clonotype. V and J are TRBV7-9 and TRBJ1-1; D unclear. Trimming took off 1 base at V and 8 bases at J, with 11 bases between the two ends. The CDR3 is 13 amino acids. Germline CDR1 is SEHNR and CDR2 is FQNEAQ (reference sequence). In nucleotides, the CDR3 is TGTGCCAGCAGCTTAGAAGTAGCGACAGAAGCTTTCTTT. Its translation: CASSLEVATEAFF.

V gene TRBV6-1 combines with J gene TRBJ2-1; TRBD2 agrees at 7 bases. This CDR3 comprises 15 residues. The V gene's germline CDR1 is MNHNS and CDR2 SASEGT. V dropped 5 bases and J dropped 10; count of bases not matched to a gene: 14. CDR3 sequence: CASSYLREWCKEQFF. CDR3 nucleotides: TGTGCCAGCAGTTATTTGCGGGAGTGGTGCAAGGAGCAGTTCTTC.

This clonotype came up many times. The chain is built from TRBV2 and TRBJ1-6, with a weak D call TRBD1 (5 bases). Germline-derived CDR1 and CDR2 are SNHLY and FYNNEI. This CDR3 region has 14 residues. V lost 7 bases and J 5 bases, leaving 12 bases between the germline ends. The CDR3 region has the DNA TGTGCCAGCAAACAGGAAAGCAATAATTCACCCCTCCACTTT. This gives the protein CASKQESNNSPLHF.

This chain links TRBV6-1 with TRBJ2-3, with TRBD2 matching over 10 bases. Per germline, CDR1 MNHNS and CDR2 SASEGT. The CDR3 consists of 16 residues. Trimming took 5 bases from V and 4 from J; bases not matched to a gene: 9. CDR3 bases: TGTGCCAGCAGTAGTCTAGCGGGAGTCTCCCCAGATACGCAGTATTTT. Its translation: CASSSLAGVSPDTQYF.

This clonotype has at least ten counts. V usage is TRBV27 and J usage is TRBJ2-1; D might be TRBD2 (6 bases). The CDR3 extends over 17 amino acids. V dropped 2 bases and J dropped 2 bases, with 16 bases sitting between them. Germline assignment: CDR1 MNHEY and CDR2 SMNVEV (reference sequence). The CDR3 loop is CASSLGGGGLTYNEQFF. The CDR3 region has the DNA TGTGCCAGCAGTTTAGGGGGTGGGGGACTTACCTACAATGAGCAGTTCTTC.